The 10 T cell receptor beta chains listed next were all sequenced from one sample in a study of cytomegalovirus exposure and HLA in healthy donors (dated 2017 in TCRdb). Library generation was performed with the immunoSEQ multiplex PCR assay. For the multiplex PCR, a mixture combining 60 forward primers for TCR Vbeta segments and 13 reverse primers for TCR Jbeta segments was used. TCRdb took over this immuneACCESS table, retaining in-frame rearrangements with V and J assigned. Such tables are incomplete; in checked studies, under half of the missing clones stem from an unresolved V gene, and the remainder is unexplained. The sample contains 100,000 or so clones, approximately 85% of them found a single time. The top ten hold approximately 3.9% of the sample. What was sequenced was PBMCs. The receptors come from a young man in good health and CMV-seronegative.

The DNA of the CDR3 is TGTGCCAGCAGTTCTCTCCCGGGGGCCTACGAGCAGTACTTC. Translating it yields CASSSLPGAYEQYF. The rearrangement links TRBV27 to TRBJ2-7, with a weak D call TRBD2 (6 bases). The CDR3 extends over 14 amino acids. V was clipped by 4 bases and J by 2 bases, with 12 bases between them. Germline loops: CDR1 MNHEY, CDR2 SMNVEV (reference sequence).

The table lists this clone with a count of one. This chain uses TRBV7-2 with TRBJ2-1; D remains unclear. The length of the CDR3 is 12 residues. CDR1 SGHTA and CDR2 FQGNSA come from the germline V gene. V shed 1 base and J shed 9 bases, with 7 bases lying between them. The CDR3 DNA follows: TGTGCCAGCAGCTTAGGTTGGAGTGAGCAGTTCTTC. This sequence encodes CASSLGWSEQFF.

The V gene is TRBV5-4, the J gene TRBJ2-7; 12 bases map to TRBD1. Looked up from germline, CDR1 is SGHNT and CDR2 is YYREEE (reference sequence). This CDR3 is built from 15 residues. J gave up 5 bases and V 1 base, and 4 bases lay outside the gene matches. DNA of the CDR3: TGTGCCAGCAGCTTGTCCGGGACAGGGGGCAACGAGCAGTACTTC. Encoded protein: CASSLSGTGGNEQYF. Using reference TRBV5-4 and TRBJ2-7 for the parts outside the CDR3, the full variable domain is ETGVTQSPTHLIKTRGQQVTLRCSSQSGHNTVSWYQQALGQGPQFIFQYYREEENGRGNFPPRFSGLQFPNYSSELNVNALELDDSALYLCASSLSGTGGNEQYFGPGTRLTVT.

This sequence joins TRBV9 and TRBJ2-5, with 10 bases aligning to TRBD2. Trimming at V came to 6 bases and at J to 0 bases, leaving 2 bases not matched to a gene. The CDR3 covers 14 residues. CDR1 is SGDLS and CDR2 is YYNGEE in the germline V gene. CDR3 residues: CASTAGGNQETQYF. The DNA for the CDR3 is TGTGCCAGCACAGCGGGAGGGAACCAAGAGACCCAGTACTTC.

The chain uses TRBV4-2 and TRBJ2-1; 11 positions agree with TRBD2. The CDR3 runs to 16 residues. The germline V gene has CDR1 LGHNA and CDR2 YNFKEQ. V lost 2 bases and J lost 5; bases outside the gene matches: 5. In nucleotides, the CDR3 is TGTGCCAGCAGCCAACCACTAGCGGGAGATGACAATGAGCAGTTCTTC. It is translated as CASSQPLAGDDNEQFF.

The rearrangement links TRBV7-9 to TRBJ1-5; perhaps TRBD1 as D (5 bases). Germline assignment: CDR1 SEHNR and CDR2 FQNEAQ (reference sequence). Trimming cost V 1 base and J 3 bases, with 7 bases left between them. The CDR3 contains 14 residues. DNA of the CDR3: TGTGCCAGCAGCTTAGGACAGTTCAATCAGCCCCAGCATTTT. This encodes CASSLGQFNQPQHF.

The rearrangement links TRBV7-9 to TRBJ2-7; a weak D match, TRBD2 (6 bases). V dropped 5 bases and J dropped 5 bases, with 19 bases sitting between them. This CDR3 region has 15 residues. The germline V gene encodes CDR1 SEHNR and CDR2 FQNEAQ (reference sequence). The CDR3 DNA follows: TGTGCCAGCAGCCCCTTTAGTGGGAGGCCAAACGAGCAGTACTTC. Its translation is CASSPFSGRPNEQYF.

The rearrangement uses TRBV4-2 and TRBJ1-5; 7 bases fit TRBD1. J lost 6 bases, V lost 5 bases, and 4 bases had no gene match. This CDR3 region has 13 residues. Germline CDR1 and CDR2: LGHNA and YNFKEQ. CDR3 coding DNA: TGTGCCAGCAGCGACAGGGTCAGTCAGCCCCAGCATTTT. Translation: CASSDRVSQPQHF.

This clone was observed a handful of times. The V gene is TRBV19, the J gene TRBJ2-5, with 12 bases matching TRBD2. Trimming at V came to 6 bases and at J to 6 bases, leaving 5 bases not matched to a gene. The CDR3 is made up of 14 amino acids. The V gene's germline CDR1 is LNHDA and CDR2 SQIVND (reference sequence). DNA of the CDR3: TGTGCCAGTAGCCTAGCGGGGGGGTTGAAGACCCAGTACTTC. It specifies CASSLAGGLKTQYF.

The chain links TRBV28 to TRBJ2-7; 7 nucleotides line up with TRBD1. Trimming cost V 3 bases and J 3 bases; bases outside gene matches: 8. CDR3 length: 15 residues. Germline V gives CDR1 MDHEN, CDR2 SYDVKM. In DNA, the CDR3 is TGTGCCAGCAGTTTCGATAGACAGGGTAACTACGAGCAGTACTTC. Translated: CASSFDRQGNYEQYF.